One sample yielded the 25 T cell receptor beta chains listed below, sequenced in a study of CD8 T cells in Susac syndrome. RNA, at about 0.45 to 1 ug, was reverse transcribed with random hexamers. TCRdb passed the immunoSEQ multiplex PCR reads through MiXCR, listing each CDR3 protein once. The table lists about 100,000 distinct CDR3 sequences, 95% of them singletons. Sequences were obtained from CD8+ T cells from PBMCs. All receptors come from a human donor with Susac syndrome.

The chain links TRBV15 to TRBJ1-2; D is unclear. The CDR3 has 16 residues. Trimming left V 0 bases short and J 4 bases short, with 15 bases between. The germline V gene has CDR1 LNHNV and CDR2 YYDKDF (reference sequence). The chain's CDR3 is CATSREQALGAYGYTF. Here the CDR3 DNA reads TGTGCCACCAGCAGAGAGCAGGCTCTGGGCGCCTATGGCTACACCTTC. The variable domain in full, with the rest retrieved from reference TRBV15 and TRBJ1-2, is DAMVIQNPRYQVTQFGKPVTLSCSQTLNHNVMYWYQQKSSQAPKLLFHYYDKDFNNEADTPDNFQSRRPNTSFCFLDIRSPGLGDTAMYLCATSREQALGAYGYTFGSGTRLTVV.

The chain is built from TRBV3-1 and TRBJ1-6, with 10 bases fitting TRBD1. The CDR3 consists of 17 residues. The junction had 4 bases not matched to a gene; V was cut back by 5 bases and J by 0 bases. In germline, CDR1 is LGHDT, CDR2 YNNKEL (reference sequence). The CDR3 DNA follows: TGTGCCAGCAGCGCCCGGACAGGGGGCTCCTATAATTCACCCCTCCACTTT. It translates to CASSARTGGSYNSPLHF.

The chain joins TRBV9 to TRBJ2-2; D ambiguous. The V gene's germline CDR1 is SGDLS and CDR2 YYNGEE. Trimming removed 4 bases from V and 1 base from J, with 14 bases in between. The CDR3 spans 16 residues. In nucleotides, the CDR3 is TGTGCCAGCAGCCCTCCGAGTGTGGGGAACACCGGGGAGCTGTTTTTT. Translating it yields CASSPPSVGNTGELFF.

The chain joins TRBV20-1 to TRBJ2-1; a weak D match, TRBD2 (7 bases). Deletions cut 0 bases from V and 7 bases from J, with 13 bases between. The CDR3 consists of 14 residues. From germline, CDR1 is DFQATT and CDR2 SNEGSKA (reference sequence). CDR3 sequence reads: CSAREVGGLNEQFF. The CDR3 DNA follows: TGCAGTGCTAGAGAGGTGGGGGGGCTTAATGAGCAGTTCTTC.

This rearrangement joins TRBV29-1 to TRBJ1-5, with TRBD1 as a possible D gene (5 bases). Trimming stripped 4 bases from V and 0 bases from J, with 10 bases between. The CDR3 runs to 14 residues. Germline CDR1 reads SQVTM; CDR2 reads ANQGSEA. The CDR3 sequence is CSVGEGLSNQPQHF. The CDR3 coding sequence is TGCAGCGTTGGGGAGGGACTTAGCAATCAGCCCCAGCATTTT.

CDR3 sequence (DNA): TGTGCCAGCAGCTTAGCACAGGGGGCGGTTGGCTATGGCTACACCTTC. It yields the protein CASSLAQGAVGYGYTF. V is TRBV7-6 and J is TRBJ1-2, with 9 bases aligning to TRBD1. The length of the CDR3 is 16 residues. CDR1 and CDR2 (germline): SGHVS, FNYEAQ. Trimming removed 0 bases from V and 4 bases from J; junction bases left unmatched: 6.

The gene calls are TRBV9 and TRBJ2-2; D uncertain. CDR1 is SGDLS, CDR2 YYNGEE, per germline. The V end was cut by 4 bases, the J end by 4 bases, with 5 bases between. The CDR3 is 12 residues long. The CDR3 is CASSLLTGELFF. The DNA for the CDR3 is TGTGCCAGCAGCCTTCTCACCGGGGAGCTGTTTTTT.

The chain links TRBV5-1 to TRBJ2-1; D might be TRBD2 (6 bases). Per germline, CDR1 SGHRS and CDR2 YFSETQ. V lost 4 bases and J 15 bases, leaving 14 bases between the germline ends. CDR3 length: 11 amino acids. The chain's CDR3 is CASSGGTFAFF. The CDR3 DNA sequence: TGCGCCAGCAGCGGCGGGACGTTCGCGTTCTTC.

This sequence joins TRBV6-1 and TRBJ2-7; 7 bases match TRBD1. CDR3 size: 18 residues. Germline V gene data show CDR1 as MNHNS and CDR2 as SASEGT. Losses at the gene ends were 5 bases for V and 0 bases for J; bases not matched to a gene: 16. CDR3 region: CASSPTGLTLGFSYEQYF. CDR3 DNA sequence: TGTGCCAGCAGTCCGACAGGGCTCACTTTGGGGTTCTCCTACGAGCAGTACTTC.

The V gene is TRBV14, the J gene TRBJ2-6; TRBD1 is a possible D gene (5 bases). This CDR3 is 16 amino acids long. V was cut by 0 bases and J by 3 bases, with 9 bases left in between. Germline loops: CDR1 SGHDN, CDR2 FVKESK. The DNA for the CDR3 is TGTGCCAGCAGCCAAGATTGGGGCAATGGGGCCAACGTCCTGACTTTC. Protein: CASSQDWGNGANVLTF.

The CDR3 nucleotides are TGTGCCAGCAACCCAGGGGGCTCGAACATTCAGTACTTC. Translated: CASNPGGSNIQYF. V is TRBV5-8 and J is TRBJ2-4; TRBD1 agrees at 8 bases. Germline V lookup: CDR1 SGHTS, CDR2 YDEGEE. J was trimmed by 7 bases and V by 6 bases; bases with no gene match: 6. The CDR3 runs 13 residues. The full variable domain, with the rest looked up from reference TRBV5-8 and TRBJ2-4, is EAGVTQSPTHLIKTRGQQATLRCSPISGHTSVYWYQQALGLGLQFLLWYDEGEERNRGNFPPRFSGRQFPNYSSELNVNALELEDSALYLCASNPGGSNIQYFGAGTRLSVL.

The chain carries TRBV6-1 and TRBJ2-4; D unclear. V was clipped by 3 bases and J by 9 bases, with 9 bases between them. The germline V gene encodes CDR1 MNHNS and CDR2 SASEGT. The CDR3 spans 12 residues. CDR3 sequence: CASSEGSGIQYF. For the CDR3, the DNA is TGTGCCAGCAGTGAGGGTAGTGGCATTCAGTACTTC.

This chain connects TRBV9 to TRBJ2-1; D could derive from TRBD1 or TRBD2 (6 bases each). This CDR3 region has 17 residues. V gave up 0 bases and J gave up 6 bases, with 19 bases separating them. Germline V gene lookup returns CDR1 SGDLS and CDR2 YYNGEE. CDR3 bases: TGTGCCAGCAGCGTAGGGGGGGCGACGCCGCTAATCAATGAGCAGTTCTTC. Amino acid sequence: CASSVGGATPLINEQFF.

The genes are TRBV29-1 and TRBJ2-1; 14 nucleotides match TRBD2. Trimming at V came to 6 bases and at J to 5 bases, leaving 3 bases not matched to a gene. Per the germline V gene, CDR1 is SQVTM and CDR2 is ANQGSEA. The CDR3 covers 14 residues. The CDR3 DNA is TGCAGCGTGGGACTAGCGGGAGAGAACAATGAGCAGTTCTTC. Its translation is CSVGLAGENNEQFF.

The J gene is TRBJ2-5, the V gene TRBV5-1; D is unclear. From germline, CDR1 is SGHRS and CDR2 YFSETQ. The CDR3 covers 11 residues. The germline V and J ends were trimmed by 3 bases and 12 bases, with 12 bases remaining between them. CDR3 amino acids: CASSSGSSEYF. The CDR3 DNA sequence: TGCGCCAGCAGCTCGGGCTCCTCAGAGTACTTC.

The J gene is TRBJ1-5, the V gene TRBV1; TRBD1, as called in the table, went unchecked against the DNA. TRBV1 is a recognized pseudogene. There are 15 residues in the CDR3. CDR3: CTSSQDREDNQPQHF. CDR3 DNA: TGCACCAGCAGCCAAGACAGGGAAGACAATCAGCCCCAGCATTTT.

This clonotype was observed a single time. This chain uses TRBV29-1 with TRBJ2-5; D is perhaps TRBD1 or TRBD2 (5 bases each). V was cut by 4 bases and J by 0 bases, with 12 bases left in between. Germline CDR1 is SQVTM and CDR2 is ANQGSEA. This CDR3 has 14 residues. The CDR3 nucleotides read TGCAGCGTTGTGGGGGAACAGAACCAAGAGACCCAGTACTTC. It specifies CSVVGEQNQETQYF.

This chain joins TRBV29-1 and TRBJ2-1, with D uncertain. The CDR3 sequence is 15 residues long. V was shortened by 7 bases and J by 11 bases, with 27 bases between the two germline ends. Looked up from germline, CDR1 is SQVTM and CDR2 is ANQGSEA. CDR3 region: CSAPPSEGDLGKQFF. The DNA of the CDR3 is TGCAGCGCCCCTCCCAGTGAAGGAGACCTGGGGAAGCAGTTCTTC.

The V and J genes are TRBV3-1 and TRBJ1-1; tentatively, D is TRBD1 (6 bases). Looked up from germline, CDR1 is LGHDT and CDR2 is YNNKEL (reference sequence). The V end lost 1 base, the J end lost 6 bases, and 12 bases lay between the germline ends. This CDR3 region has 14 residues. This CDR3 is CASSQATGSAEAFF. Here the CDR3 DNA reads TGTGCCAGCAGCCAAGCGACAGGCAGTGCTGAAGCTTTCTTT.

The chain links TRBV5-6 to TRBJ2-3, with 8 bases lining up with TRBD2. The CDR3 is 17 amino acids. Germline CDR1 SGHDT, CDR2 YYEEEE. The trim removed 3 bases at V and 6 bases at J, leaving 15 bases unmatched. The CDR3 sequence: CASSSNSWAGGYDTQYF. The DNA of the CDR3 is TGTGCCAGCAGCTCCAACTCCTGGGCGGGGGGCTACGATACGCAGTATTTT.

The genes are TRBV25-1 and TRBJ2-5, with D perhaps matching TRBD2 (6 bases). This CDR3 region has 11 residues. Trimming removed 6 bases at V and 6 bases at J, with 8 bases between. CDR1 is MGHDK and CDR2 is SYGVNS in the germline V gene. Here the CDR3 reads CASRGGKTQYF. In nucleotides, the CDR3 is TGTGCCAGCAGGGGGGGAAAGACCCAGTACTTC.

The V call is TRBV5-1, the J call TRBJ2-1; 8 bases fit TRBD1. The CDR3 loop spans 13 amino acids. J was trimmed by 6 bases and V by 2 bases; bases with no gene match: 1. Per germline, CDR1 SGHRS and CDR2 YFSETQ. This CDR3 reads CASSLQGGNEQFF. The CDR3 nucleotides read TGCGCCAGCAGCTTACAGGGGGGCAATGAGCAGTTCTTC. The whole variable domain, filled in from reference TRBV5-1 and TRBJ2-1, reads KAGVTQTPRYLIKTRGQQVTLSCSPISGHRSVSWYQQTPGQGLQFLFEYFSETQRNKGNFPGRFSGRQFSNSRSEMNVSTLELGDSALYLCASSLQGGNEQFFGPGTRLTVL.

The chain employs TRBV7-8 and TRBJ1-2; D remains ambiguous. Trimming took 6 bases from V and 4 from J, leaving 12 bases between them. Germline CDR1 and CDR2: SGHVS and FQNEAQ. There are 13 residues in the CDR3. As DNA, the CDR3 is TGTGCCAGCAGTGCAGGATCATTCTATGGCTACACCTTC. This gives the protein CASSAGSFYGYTF.

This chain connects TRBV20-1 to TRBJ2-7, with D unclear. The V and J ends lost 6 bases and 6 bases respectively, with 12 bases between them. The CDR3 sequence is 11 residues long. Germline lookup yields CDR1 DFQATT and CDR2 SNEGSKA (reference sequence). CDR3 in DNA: TGCAGTGCCATACCTATAGGCGAGCAGTACTTC. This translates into CSAIPIGEQYF.

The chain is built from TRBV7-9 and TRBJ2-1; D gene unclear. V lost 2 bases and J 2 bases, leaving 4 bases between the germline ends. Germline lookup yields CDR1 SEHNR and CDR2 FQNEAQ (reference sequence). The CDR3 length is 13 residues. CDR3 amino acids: CASSLPPYNEQFF. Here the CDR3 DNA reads TGTGCCAGCAGCTTACCCCCCTACAATGAGCAGTTCTTC.